The 23 T cell receptor beta chains below all came from one sample that was sequenced in a study of T cells in localized non-small cell lung cancer. Data came from immunoSEQ multiplex PCR; TCRdb stores just in-frame clones and leaves some out. Here the sample spans 1,000 or so clones, 30% to 35% being singletons. The source material was normal lung tissue next to the tumor, sampled before any cancer treatment. The receptors come from a male donor at least 60 years old with stage I lung adenocarcinoma.

The V call is TRBV28, the J call TRBJ2-1; tentative D call: TRBD2 (5 bases). The CDR3 sequence is 15 residues long. CDR1 and CDR2 (germline): MDHEN, SYDVKM. Deletions cut 4 bases from V and 7 bases from J, with 17 bases between. This CDR3 is CASSWAGLRKNEQFF. Here the CDR3 DNA reads TGTGCCAGCAGTTGGGCAGGACTTAGGAAAAATGAGCAGTTCTTC.

This clone is labeled as medium-sized. V gene TRBV11-3 combines with J gene TRBJ2-4; D is perhaps TRBD2 (6 bases). The CDR3 is made up of 16 amino acids. The V end was cut by 3 bases, the J end by 2 bases, with 14 bases between. In germline, CDR1 is SGHNT, CDR2 YENEEA. CDR3 nucleotide sequence: TGTGCCAGCAGCTTGACCCCCGGGAGATCCAAAAACATTCAGTACTTC. It codes for CASSLTPGRSKNIQYF.

DNA of the CDR3: TGTGCCAGCTCACTTTCCTACAATGAGCAGTTCTTC. Its translation is CASSLSYNEQFF. The chain uses TRBV18 and TRBJ2-1; no reliable D call. V was pared by 4 bases and J by 1 base, with 2 bases between. This CDR3 contains 12 residues. Looked up from germline, CDR1 is KGHSH and CDR2 is LQKENI.

CDR3 sequence: CASSATVAGGYNEQFF. In DNA form, the CDR3 reads TGTGCCAGCAGCGCCACCGTAGCGGGGGGGTACAATGAGCAGTTCTTC. J is TRBJ2-1 and V is TRBV11-3; 11 nucleotides align to TRBD2. There are 16 residues in the CDR3. Germline CDR1 SGHNT, CDR2 YENEEA. The junction had 7 bases not matched to a gene; V was cut back by 5 bases and J by 4 bases.

In its sample, this clone was seen once. The rearrangement links TRBV19 to TRBJ1-5; 8 bases align to TRBD1. The germline V gene has CDR1 LNHDA and CDR2 SQIVND (reference sequence). V dropped 3 bases and J dropped 5; count of bases not matched to a gene: 6. CDR3 size: 15 residues. The CDR3 DNA sequence: TGTGCCAGTAGTATCTGGACAGGGAGAGATCAGCCCCAGCATTTT. This sequence encodes CASSIWTGRDQPQHF.

The rearrangement links TRBV28 to TRBJ2-5; TRBD2 agrees at 8 bases. Germline V CDR1 and CDR2: MDHEN, SYDVKM. V dropped 5 bases and J dropped 0; count of bases not matched to a gene: 17. The CDR3 runs to 19 residues. CDR3 bases: TGTGCCAGCAGTCCGTCCACGGGACTAGGCAGCCTCCACCAAGAGACCCAGTACTTC. Translation: CASSPSTGLGSLHQETQYF.

CDR3: CASSQDRSYNEQFF. As DNA, the CDR3 is TGCGCCAGCAGCCAAGACAGATCCTACAATGAGCAGTTCTTC. The chain links TRBV5-1 to TRBJ2-1; possibly TRBD1 for D (5 bases). The CDR3 has 14 residues. The V end was cut by 4 bases, the J end by 1 base, with 9 bases between. The germline V gene encodes CDR1 SGHRS and CDR2 YFSETQ.

This clone was recorded a few times. The chain uses TRBV28 and TRBJ2-5; D unclear. Germline V lookup: CDR1 MDHEN, CDR2 SYDVKM. The CDR3 loop spans 16 amino acids. V lost 6 bases and J 9 bases, leaving 26 bases between the germline ends. The CDR3 here is CASSSLRAPLLVAQYF. The CDR3 DNA sequence: TGTGCCAGCAGCTCTCTTCGCGCCCCCTTGCTTGTGGCCCAGTACTTC. Looking up the rest from reference TRBV28 and TRBJ2-5 gives the full variable domain: DVKVTQSSRYLVKRTGEKVFLECVQDMDHENMFWYRQDPGLGLRLIYFSYDVKMKEKGDIPEGYSVSREKKERFSLILESASTNQTSMYLCASSSLRAPLLVAQYFGPGTRLLVL.

The V and J genes are TRBV9 and TRBJ1-1; no firm D call. The germline V gene has CDR1 SGDLS and CDR2 YYNGEE. There are 12 residues in the CDR3. V was trimmed by 5 bases and J by 6 bases, leaving 11 bases between them. CDR3 sequence: CASSLNSPEAFF. In DNA, the CDR3 is TGTGCCAGCAGTTTGAACAGCCCTGAAGCTTTCTTT.

The chain joins TRBV18 to TRBJ1-6; D uncertain. Between the trimmed V and J ends, which lost 3 bases and 8 bases, there was a span of 8 bases. The CDR3 loop spans 13 amino acids. Germline CDR1 is KGHSH and CDR2 is LQKENI. The CDR3 DNA reads TGTGCCAGCTCACCGGTGGGTGATTCACCCCTCCACTTT. Protein sequence: CASSPVGDSPLHF.

This chain uses TRBV12-5 with TRBJ2-1; 9 bases match TRBD1. Per germline, CDR1 LGHNT and CDR2 FRNRAP. The CDR3 has 14 residues. V trimming: 4 bases; J trimming: 7 bases; junction bases outside the gene matches: 5. The CDR3 DNA reads TGTGCTAGTGGTTGGGGACAGGGAGGGAATGAGCAGTTCTTC. Protein: CASGWGQGGNEQFF. The full variable domain, completed using reference TRBV12-5 and TRBJ2-1, is DARVTQTPRHKVTEMGQEVTMRCQPILGHNTVFWYRQTMMQGLELLAYFRNRAPLDDSGMPKDRFSAEMPDATLATLKIQPSEPRDSAVYFCASGWGQGGNEQFFGPGTRLTVL.

The table lists this clone with a few counts. The junction differs from germline at one of its ends, possibly a read error. The chain links TRBV9 to TRBJ2-7; TRBD1 matches at 8 bases. From germline, CDR1 is SGDLS and CDR2 YYNGEE. The CDR3 sequence is 15 residues long. The CDR3 DNA is TGTGCCAGCAGTGTAGAAGGGACAGGCGCCTACGAGCAGTACTTC. Translating it yields CASSVEGTGAYEQYF.

This clone was detected a few times. The rearrangement joins TRBV6-8 to TRBJ2-5, with D perhaps TRBD1 (6 bases). The CDR3 is 13 residues long. The germline V gene encodes CDR1 MNHGY and CDR2 SAAAGT. The germline V and J ends were trimmed by 5 bases and 5 bases, with 12 bases remaining between them. The CDR3 DNA sequence: TGTGCCAGCAGTACTACAGGGAAGGAGACCCAGTACTTC. Amino acid sequence: CASSTTGKETQYF.

V and J are TRBV19 and TRBJ1-1, with D perhaps matching TRBD1 (6 bases). V was clipped by 1 base and J by 3 bases, with 12 bases between them. This CDR3 spans 15 amino acids. Germline V gives CDR1 LNHDA, CDR2 SQIVND (reference sequence). This CDR3 is CASSIGWGGDTEAFF. The CDR3 DNA reads as TGTGCCAGTAGTATAGGTTGGGGGGGCGACACTGAAGCTTTCTTT.

V is TRBV9 and J is TRBJ1-2; 8 nucleotides match TRBD1. With V trimmed by 5 bases and J by 2 bases, 8 bases remained unmatched. The CDR3 covers 15 residues. The germline V gene encodes CDR1 SGDLS and CDR2 YYNGEE. The CDR3 DNA follows: TGTGCCAGCAGGTTACAGGGGGTTTTAAACTATGGCTACACCTTC. This codes for CASRLQGVLNYGYTF.

This sequence joins TRBV28 and TRBJ1-6; D possibly corresponds to TRBD1 (5 bases). CDR3 length equals 13 residues. CDR1 is MDHEN and CDR2 is SYDVKM in the germline V gene. V dropped 4 bases and J dropped 9 bases, with 10 bases sitting between them. The CDR3 reads CASSSGGRSPLHF. The DNA for the CDR3 is TGTGCCAGCAGTTCGGGGGGACGTTCACCCCTCCACTTT.

This clone was counted a few times. The chain has TRBV18 and TRBJ1-1; D is unclear. Between the trimmed V and J ends, which lost 2 bases and 0 bases, there was a span of 13 bases. CDR1 and CDR2 (germline): KGHSH, LQKENI. CDR3 length: 16 amino acids. CDR3 nucleotides: TGTGCCAGCTCACCAAGACCGAGAACGATGAACACTGAAGCTTTCTTT. Translating gives CASSPRPRTMNTEAFF.

The genes are TRBV18 and TRBJ1-1, with TRBD1 as a possible D gene (5 bases). The CDR3 consists of 16 residues. V was shortened by 2 bases and J by 4 bases, with 17 bases between the two germline ends. CDR1 KGHSH and CDR2 LQKENI come from the germline V gene. CDR3 coding DNA: TGTGCCAGCTCACCAGACCTTTCCCGGAGGGGCACTGAAGCTTTCTTT. Translation gives CASSPDLSRRGTEAFF.

This clone was detected a few times. The rearrangement links TRBV6-8 to TRBJ1-3; no definite D call. The CDR3 is made up of 17 amino acids. The germline V and J ends were trimmed by 0 bases and 1 base, with 13 bases remaining between them. Germline CDR1 reads MNHGY; CDR2 reads SAAAGT. Here the CDR3 DNA reads TGTGCCAGCAGTTACTCTTTCGGCCTAGGATCTGGAAACACCATATATTTT. Translating it yields CASSYSFGLGSGNTIYF.

J is TRBJ2-3 and V is TRBV9, with D tentatively TRBD1 or TRBD2 (5 bases each). Trimming took off 5 bases at V and 0 bases at J, with 13 bases between the two ends. CDR3 size: 15 residues. Germline V gene sequence: CDR1 SGDLS, CDR2 YYNGEE. The CDR3 DNA follows: TGTGCCAGCAGTGGCCAGGGACCTAGCACAGATACGCAGTATTTT. Residues: CASSGQGPSTDTQYF. Combining the CDR3 with reference TRBV9 and TRBJ2-3 gives the whole variable domain DSGVTQTPKHLITATGQRVTLRCSPRSGDLSVYWYQQSLDQGLQFLIQYYNGEERAKGNILERFSAQQFPDLHSELNLSSLELGDSALYFCASSGQGPSTDTQYFGPGTRLTVL.

A few counts support this clone. J is TRBJ2-2 and V is TRBV11-3; 8 positions agree with TRBD1. CDR1 is SGHNT, CDR2 YENEEA, per germline. V trimming: 3 bases; J trimming: 7 bases; junction bases outside the gene matches: 13. This CDR3 has 17 amino acids. CDR3: CASSLVFGQGLNGELFF. CDR3 in DNA: TGTGCCAGCAGCTTGGTGTTCGGACAGGGTTTGAACGGGGAGCTGTTTTTT.

This clone was detected only a few times. This chain joins TRBV6-8 and TRBJ2-7, with a tentative D call TRBD1 (6 bases). Germline loops: CDR1 MNHGY, CDR2 SAAAGT. Trimming stripped 0 bases from V and 8 bases from J, with 8 bases between. The CDR3 length is 12 residues. CDR3 coding DNA: TGTGCCAGCAGTTACTCCGACAGGAAGCAGTACTTC. Translated: CASSYSDRKQYF.

This clone came up once. The rearrangement links TRBV10-2 to TRBJ2-7; D remains unclear. The CDR3 runs to 15 residues. V lost 0 bases, J lost 0 bases, and 9 bases lay in between. Germline values: CDR1 WSHSY, CDR2 SAAADI. The CDR3 DNA follows: TGCGCCAGCAGTGAGTCTAGTACGAGCTCCTACGAGCAGTACTTC. Residues: CASSESSTSSYEQYF.